This TCR beta chain is drawn from a study of T cells after yellow fever vaccination. This clonotype was seen a handful of times. Its antigen is not known. As TCR cDNA was made by 5'RACE template switching, a universal primer site and UMIs were added. TCRdb re-derived calls from the 5' RACE reads in MiXCR, one entry per CDR3 protein. This table holds about 340,000 distinct CDR3 sequences, almost 4% found once. The CDR3 is 11 amino acids. V dropped 8 bases and J dropped 8 bases, with 10 bases sitting between them. Germline lookup yields CDR1 SNHLY and CDR2 FYNNEI. Broader study findings: Primary-vaccination clones mostly resurfaced post-booster (just under 98% CD4, more than 80% CD8).

Sample: PBMCs, taken 5 days after the yellow fever booster vaccination. The sequence came from a man between 18 and 35 years old who received the YFV17D yellow fever vaccine. The chain has TRBV2 and TRBJ2-1, with D tentatively TRBD2 (5 bases). DNA for the CDR3: TGTGCCAGCGCTGGAGGAGATGAGCAGTTCTTC. Translated, it gives CASAGGDEQFF.